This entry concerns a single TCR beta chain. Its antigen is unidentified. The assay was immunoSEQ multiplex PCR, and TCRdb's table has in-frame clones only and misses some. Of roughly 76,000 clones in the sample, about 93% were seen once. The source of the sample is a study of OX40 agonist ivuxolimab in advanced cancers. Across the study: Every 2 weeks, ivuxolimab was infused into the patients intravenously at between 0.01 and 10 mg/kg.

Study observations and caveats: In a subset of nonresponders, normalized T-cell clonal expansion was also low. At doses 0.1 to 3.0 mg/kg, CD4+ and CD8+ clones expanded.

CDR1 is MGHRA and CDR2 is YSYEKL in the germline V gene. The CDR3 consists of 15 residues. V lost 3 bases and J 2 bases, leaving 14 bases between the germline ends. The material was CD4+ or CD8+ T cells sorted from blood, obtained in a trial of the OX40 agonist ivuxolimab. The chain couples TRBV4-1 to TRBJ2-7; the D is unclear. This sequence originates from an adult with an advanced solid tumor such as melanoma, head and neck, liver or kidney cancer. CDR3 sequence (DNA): TGCGCCAGCAGCCACCGGACCGCGACACCCTACGAGCAGTACTTC. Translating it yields CASSHRTATPYEQYF.